This passage covers 13 T cell receptor beta chains from one sample sequenced in a study of monozygotic twins with inflammatory bowel disease (dated 2019 in TCRdb). Library creation used 5' RACE. The run used an Illumina HiSeq 2500. TCRdb reprocessed the sequencing reads and holds a single record per CDR3 protein sequence, with no DNA. The sample table gives 330,000 or so distinct CDR3 sequences. The ten largest clones take up 2% to 2.5% of the sample. What was sequenced was blood. These receptors all come from a human donor with ulcerative colitis or Crohn's disease, or a healthy co-twin of an affected twin (not recorded which).

This chain joins TRBV6-2 or TRBV6-3 and TRBJ2-7. Germline V lookup: CDR1 MNHEY, CDR2 SVGEGT. The CDR3 sequence is 15 residues long. The CDR3 sequence is CASSVLGGKTYEQYF.

The chain links TRBV6-1 to TRBJ2-3; TCRdb calls TRBD2, which cannot be checked without DNA. The CDR3 covers 19 residues. The germline V gene has CDR1 MNHNS and CDR2 SASEGT. The CDR3 spells CASSPRTSGIVPSIDTQYF.

V is TRBV7-2 and J is TRBJ2-7. Germline-derived CDR1 and CDR2 are SGHTA and FQGNSA. CDR3 size: 15 residues. The CDR3 is CASSLGGVSSYEQYF.

The V gene is TRBV4-1, the J gene TRBJ1-5; TCRdb returns TRBD1, unconfirmable since there is no DNA. CDR3 size: 14 residues. CDR1 MGHRA and CDR2 YSYEKL come from the germline V gene. CDR3 region: CASSLDRGDQPRHF.

J is TRBJ2-3 and V is TRBV28; TCRdb designates TRBD1, a call that cannot be tested without DNA. The CDR3 is made up of 16 amino acids. Germline V gene lookup returns CDR1 MDHEN and CDR2 SYDVKM. The CDR3 protein is CASPPRGGGSTDTQYF.

The chain uses TRBV6-2 or TRBV6-3 and TRBJ2-1; TCRdb picks TRBD2, but there is no DNA to check that call. The CDR3 runs 12 residues. Germline assignment: CDR1 MNHEY and CDR2 SVGEGT. CDR3 amino acids: CATWDYPNEQFF.

The rearrangement links TRBV6-2 or TRBV6-3 to TRBJ2-1; TCRdb calls TRBD2, which cannot be checked without DNA. Germline-derived CDR1 and CDR2 are MNHEY and SVGEGT. This CDR3 region has 16 residues. The CDR3 loop is CASSYGTSGGHNEQFF.

This chain uses TRBV19 with TRBJ2-7; TCRdb's D gene call, TRBD1, goes unchecked for lack of DNA. Germline values: CDR1 LNHDA, CDR2 SQIVND (reference sequence). This CDR3 contains 14 residues. CDR3 region: CASSIRDSSYEQYF.

J is TRBJ2-2 and V is TRBV7-2; checking the TCRdb D call of TRBD1 is not possible without DNA. This CDR3 has 15 amino acids. Germline V gene lookup returns CDR1 SGHTA and CDR2 FQGNSA. CDR3: CASSLLTPWGGELFF.

The chain uses TRBV30 and TRBJ2-1. The CDR3 runs 11 residues. Germline loops: CDR1 GTSNPN, CDR2 SVGIG (reference sequence). The CDR3 loop is CAWSVANEQFF.

V is TRBV3-1 and J is TRBJ2-3; checking the TCRdb D call of TRBD1 is not possible without DNA. Per germline, CDR1 LGHDT and CDR2 YNNKEL (reference sequence). The CDR3 runs to 15 residues. CDR3 amino acids: CASSQGDRPTDTQYF.

The V call is TRBV27, the J call TRBJ2-5. CDR1 and CDR2 from the germline V gene are MNHEY and SMNVEV (reference sequence). CDR3 size: 14 residues. The CDR3 sequence: CASSFLSRKETQYF.

The chain combines TRBV6-2 or TRBV6-3 with TRBJ2-2; the D call of TRBD2 rests on TCRdb alone, since no DNA is present to check it. Germline V CDR1 and CDR2: MNHEY, SVGEGT. CDR3 size: 17 residues. The CDR3 here is CASTFGLAGEDTGELFF.